The clone carrying this T cell receptor (beta chain) showed up just once. This record belongs to a study of blood T cell repertoires in COVID-19. Study-wide background: The United States, Italy and Spain supplied acute and convalescent COVID-19 samples. Nucleic acid was either cDNA or gDNA, and it came from T cells, B-cell-depleted T cells, or PBMCs.

Followed longitudinally, the Seattle patients had been enrolled during active infection. As handled by the study authors: How many nucleated cells were present was estimated from reference gene primer amplification. Data came from immunoSEQ multiplex PCR; TCRdb stores just in-frame clones and leaves some out. V and J calls and clone size are those listed in that table; D and trimming were worked out from the DNA. This sample carries about 130,000 clones, roughly nine tenths of them seen once, and the ten largest clones take about an eighth. CDR1 and CDR2 from the germline V gene are LNHDA and SQIVND (reference sequence). The CDR3 is 15 residues long. Trimming removed 3 bases at V and 4 bases at J, with 13 bases between.

The specimen sequenced was peripheral blood. The rearrangement uses TRBV19 and TRBJ1-5; D remains ambiguous. This receptor was obtained from a woman aged 70 to 79 with COVID-19, enrolled during active disease. Here the CDR3 DNA reads TGTGCCAGTAGTATGGATCGAGGGAATAATCAGCCCCAGCATTTT. Residues: CASSMDRGNNQPQHF.